The source of this TCR beta chain is a study of blood T cell repertoires in COVID-19. For the study at large: In each case, the material was cDNA or gDNA derived from T cells, B-cell-depleted T cells, or PBMCs.

Cohort 3 donors were reported recovered after two negative PCRs, clearance, or symptom resolution. In the original workflow: Scientists estimated how many nucleated cells there were by amplifying reference gene primers. Profiling relied on immunoSEQ multiplex PCR, and the TCRdb table lists in-frame clones only, not all of them. V and J calls and clone size follow that table, whereas D and trimming were derived from the DNA. The sample has approximately 200,000 clones, approximately 84% seen once. The CDR3 totals 15 residues. With 8 bases clipped from V and 4 bases from J, the junction kept 7 bases outside the gene matches. Germline loops: CDR1 SNHLY, CDR2 FYNNEI.

The sample was PBMCs or T cells enriched from blood (not recorded which). The rearrangement links TRBV2 to TRBJ2-3; TRBD1 matches at 12 bases. The TCR sequence derives from a woman aged 25-40 years who had recovered from COVID-19. The chain's CDR3 is CASGGTGGLPDTQYF. CDR3 bases: TGTGCCAGCGGGGGGACAGGGGGCCTCCCAGATACGCAGTATTTT.